This T cell receptor (beta chain) was identified in a study of spatial heterogeneity in lung cancer (dated by TCRdb to between 2018 and 2021). Study-wide context: Donors were around 71 patients with early-stage, untreated non-small cell lung cancer from the lung TRACERx cohort. More beta-chain than alpha-chain transcripts were consistently detected, likely reflecting higher beta-chain transcript abundance. Follow-up PBMC samples were sequenced whenever available, with a median time to follow-up of approximately 2 years after resection. In non-small cell lung cancer, the study quantitatively compared TCR alpha and beta repertoires across several tumor regions, matched nontumor lung, and blood. The study linked features of the TCR repertoire to counts of nonsynonymous mutations, which were determined by whole-exome sequencing of tumor tissue. At surgery, 220 tumor regions, roughly 63 matched nontumor lung samples and some 54 PBMC samples were TCR-sequenced for both alpha and beta chains. In the raw uncorrected reads, each unique combination of TCR and UMI appeared on average more than ten times.

Turning to this clonotype: Which antigen it targets is not known. There are no base qualities to consult, and no much larger clone falls within one base. This beta chain slipped into a library made for alpha chains as a stray read, so its size is not meaningful.

Findings and caveats that apply to the study as a whole: Ubiquitous expanded tumor TCRs were detected in blood more often at tumor resection than at routine follow-up. Additional single-cell paired TCR alpha and beta sequencing was considered necessary to confirm, at a functional level, the hypothesis that regional TCRs recognize regional mutations. Only approximately 15 patients were included in the comparisons of baseline and follow-up blood repertoires.

The time point label, as the study defines it: blood at routine non-recurrence follow-up after resection. Without any cell sorting, TCR sequencing was performed on whole RNA extracted either from tumor and nontumor lung tissue or from cryopreserved PBMC samples. Only patients with enough RNA available from two or more tumor regions were chosen for TCR sequencing. Relative to germline, V is 5 bases shorter and J is 4 bases shorter, with 9 bases between their ends. CDR1 SGHVS and CDR2 FQNEAQ are derived from the germline V gene. The cysteine opens and the phenylalanine closes a CDR3 of 13 amino acids. Only CDR3 DNA remains: 39 bases, in frame from the first base. Receptor amplification or capture employed 5' RACE. Sequenced using a NextSeq 500. In the TCR library protocol, a unique molecular identifier was attached to each TCR cDNA molecule so that PCR and sequencing errors could be corrected. As for the original processing: TCR identification, UMI-based error correction and CDR3 extraction were all carried out with Decombinator tools. Expanded TCRs were defined as those above a frequency of 2 per 1,000, corresponding to the top 1% of the tumor frequency distribution. Rényi diversity was computed with the R vegan package after subsampling each repertoire 100 times to 5,000 TCRs. CDR3 similarity networks were built from amino acid triplet string-kernel similarity, connecting CDR3s with pairwise similarity above 0.82. TCRdb passed the public sequencing reads through fastp at Q25 and MiXCR, retaining productive beta sequences. Each CDR3 protein gets just one entry, which takes the most common genes and DNA from the rows behind it. In this record, the V and J calls reflect TCRdb's handling and not the investigators' own analysis. Recorded for this sample are roughly 2,600 distinct CDR3 sequences; around three fifths of them occurred a single time. Roughly 9.7% of the sample goes to the ten largest clones.

The sample consisted of PBMCs, taken at follow-up. The chain links TRBV7-8 with TRBJ2-1; the D gene cannot be named for sure. The sequence derives from a female donor with early-stage non-small cell lung cancer. The nucleotides read TGTGCCAGCAGCGGGTGGAGTTACAATGAGCAGTTCTTC. This yields the protein CASSGWSYNEQFF.